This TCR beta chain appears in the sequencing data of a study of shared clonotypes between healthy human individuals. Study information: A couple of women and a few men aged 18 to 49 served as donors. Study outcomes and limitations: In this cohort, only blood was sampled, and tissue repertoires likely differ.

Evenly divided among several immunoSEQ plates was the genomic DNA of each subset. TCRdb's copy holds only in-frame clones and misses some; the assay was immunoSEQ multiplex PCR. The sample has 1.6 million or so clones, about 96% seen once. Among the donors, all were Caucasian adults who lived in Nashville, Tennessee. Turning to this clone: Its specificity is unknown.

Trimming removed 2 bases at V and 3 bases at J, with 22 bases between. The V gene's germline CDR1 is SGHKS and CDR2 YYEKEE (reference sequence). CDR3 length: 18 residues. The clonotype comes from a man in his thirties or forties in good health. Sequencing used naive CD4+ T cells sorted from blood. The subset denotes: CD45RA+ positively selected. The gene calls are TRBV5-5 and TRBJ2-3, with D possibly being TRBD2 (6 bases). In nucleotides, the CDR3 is TGTGCCAGCAGCTTATTCCCCACGATGGGGGGTATGACAGATACGCAGTATTTT. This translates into CASSLFPTMGGMTDTQYF.